The 27 T cell receptor beta chains presented below share a single source sample, sequenced in a study of cytomegalovirus exposure and HLA in healthy donors. Vbeta (60) and Jbeta (13) primers were used in the PCR. Some clones are missing from TCRdb's copy, which holds only in-frame ones; the method was immunoSEQ multiplex PCR. The table has 150,000 to 200,000 clones, under 85% seen once; the top ten hold 1.5% to 2%. The sample was PBMCs. All receptors come from a woman in her twenties or thirties in good health and CMV-seronegative.

The rearrangement uses TRBV28 and TRBJ1-2; the D gene is possibly TRBD1 (5 bases). In germline, CDR1 is MDHEN, CDR2 SYDVKM. Deletions cut 6 bases from V and 8 bases from J, with 13 bases between. This CDR3 is 12 amino acids long. CDR3 in amino acids: CASRDSPTGYTF. The CDR3 DNA sequence: TGTGCCAGCAGAGACAGTCCGACAGGCTACACCTTC.

J is TRBJ1-1 and V is TRBV30; no reliable D call. The CDR3 is made up of 10 amino acids. V lost 3 bases and J 12 bases, leaving 11 bases between the germline ends. Germline-derived CDR1 and CDR2 are GTSNPN and SVGIG (reference sequence). This CDR3 reads CAWRGPQTFF. Here the CDR3 DNA reads TGTGCCTGGAGGGGCCCTCAAACTTTCTTT.

V usage is TRBV19 and J usage is TRBJ2-5, with a weak D call TRBD2 (6 bases). Germline CDR1 reads LNHDA; CDR2 reads SQIVND (reference sequence). The V gene lost 2 bases and the J gene lost 5 bases, with 15 bases spanning the gap. The CDR3 spans 15 residues. DNA of the CDR3: TGTGCCAGTAGTATAAGCCCCGGGGGACGGGAGACCCAGTACTTC. Its protein product is CASSISPGGRETQYF. The full variable domain, in which reference TRBV19 and TRBJ2-5 provide the parts outside the CDR3, is DGGITQSPKYLFRKEGQNVTLSCEQNLNHDAMYWYRQDPGQGLRLIYYSQIVNDFQKGDIAEGYSVSREKKESFPLTVTSAQKNPTAFYLCASSISPGGRETQYFGPGTRLLVL.

This chain links TRBV5-1 with TRBJ2-3, with TRBD2 identical over 12 bases. The CDR3 length is 17 residues. Germline V gives CDR1 SGHRS, CDR2 YFSETQ. After removal of 3 bases from V and 4 bases from J, the junction contained 9 bases not matched to a gene. CDR3 residues: CASSWDPSGGAPDTQYF. In DNA form, the CDR3 reads TGCGCCAGCAGCTGGGATCCTAGCGGGGGGGCCCCAGATACGCAGTATTTT. The full variable domain, its missing parts supplied by reference TRBV5-1 and TRBJ2-3, is KAGVTQTPRYLIKTRGQQVTLSCSPISGHRSVSWYQQTPGQGLQFLFEYFSETQRNKGNFPGRFSGRQFSNSRSEMNVSTLELGDSALYLCASSWDPSGGAPDTQYFGPGTRLTVL.

Only a few counts were recorded for this clone. The chain recombines TRBV19 with TRBJ1-6; 7 positions match TRBD1. This CDR3 has 15 residues. Germline V gene lookup returns CDR1 LNHDA and CDR2 SQIVND (reference sequence). The V and J ends lost 4 bases and 7 bases, in that order; junction bases with no gene match: 7. The CDR3 coding sequence is TGTGCCAGTAGTACCGACAGGGAAGGCAATTCACCCCTCCACTTT. Encoded protein: CASSTDREGNSPLHF.

J is TRBJ1-5 and V is TRBV4-1, with D possibly matching TRBD1 (5 bases). With 0 bases removed from V and 8 bases from J, the gap between germline ends came to 17 bases. The CDR3 contains 16 residues. Germline V gene lookup returns CDR1 MGHRA and CDR2 YSYEKL. The CDR3 region has the DNA TGCGCCAGCAGCCAAGATCGGGGGGGGGACGGAGAGCCCCAGCATTTT. It translates to CASSQDRGGDGEPQHF.

This clone showed up just once. The chain recombines TRBV19 with TRBJ2-3; 10 positions agree with TRBD2. CDR3 length equals 15 residues. Trimming at V came to 8 bases and at J to 5 bases, leaving 10 bases not matched to a gene. Germline lookup yields CDR1 LNHDA and CDR2 SQIVND (reference sequence). CDR3 loop: CASPPHPSGGDTQYF. The CDR3 bases are TGTGCCAGTCCCCCTCATCCTAGCGGGGGAGATACGCAGTATTTT.

The chain has TRBV6-6 and TRBJ1-4; D is uncertain. The germline V gene has CDR1 MNHNY and CDR2 SVGAGI (reference sequence). CDR3 size: 13 residues. Trimming pared 6 bases from V and 8 bases from J, leaving 13 bases between. The CDR3 is CASSPRRAEKLFF. The CDR3 coding sequence is TGTGCCAGCAGCCCAAGGAGGGCAGAAAAACTGTTTTTT.

This clone was detected once. V is TRBV5-1 and J is TRBJ2-3; D is unresolved. Germline assignment: CDR1 SGHRS and CDR2 YFSETQ. The CDR3 loop spans 12 amino acids. Deletions cut 1 base from V and 4 bases from J, with 4 bases between. The DNA of the CDR3 is TGCGCCAGCAGCTTGCTAGCAGATACGCAGTATTTT. Residues: CASSLLADTQYF.

This chain uses TRBV19 with TRBJ1-2, with D tentatively TRBD1 (5 bases). The CDR3 runs 15 residues. Germline V gives CDR1 LNHDA, CDR2 SQIVND (reference sequence). Trimming removed 5 bases from V and 3 bases from J, with 16 bases in between. The CDR3 DNA reads TGTGCCAGTAGTCCCCAGGGTCATGGAGACTATGGCTACACCTTC. Its protein is CASSPQGHGDYGYTF.

J is TRBJ1-2 and V is TRBV19, with 7 bases that match TRBD1. This CDR3 region has 15 residues. V trimming: 9 bases; J trimming: 6 bases; junction bases outside the gene matches: 16. CDR1 and CDR2 (germline): LNHDA, SQIVND (reference sequence). As DNA, the CDR3 is TGTGCCAGCCAGTATCTGGAGGGGGCGCGTAATGGCTACACCTTC. Translation gives CASQYLEGARNGYTF.

The rearrangement links TRBV4-2 to TRBJ2-1; 14 bases fit TRBD2. V was pared by 1 base and J by 5 bases, with 7 bases of the junction left unmatched. The CDR3 runs 18 residues. Germline V lookup: CDR1 LGHNA, CDR2 YNFKEQ. CDR3 loop: CASSQGRGTSGSDNEQFF. The CDR3, as DNA: TGTGCCAGCAGCCAAGGTCGGGGGACTAGCGGGAGTGACAATGAGCAGTTCTTC.

The V call is TRBV9, the J call TRBJ2-1; TRBD2 matches 10 bases. CDR3 length equals 16 residues. Germline CDR1 SGDLS, CDR2 YYNGEE. V shed 3 bases, J shed 4 bases, and the junction held 7 bases outside the gene matches. The CDR3 nucleotides read TGTGCCAGCAGCGGCGGCGGGACTAGCGTATACAATGAGCAGTTCTTC. Its protein product is CASSGGGTSVYNEQFF.

This clone is a singleton in its sample. The rearrangement uses TRBV6-5 and TRBJ2-1; 8 bases align to TRBD2. CDR3 size: 15 residues. V gave up 0 bases and J gave up 6 bases; unmatched junction bases: 4. Germline CDR1 reads MNHEY; CDR2 reads SVGAGI. The CDR3 region is CASSYSWSGGNEQFF. CDR3 sequence (DNA): TGTGCCAGCAGTTACTCGTGGAGCGGGGGCAATGAGCAGTTCTTC.

This chain joins TRBV29-1 and TRBJ1-1, with 10 bases that match TRBD1. Trimming took 1 base from V and 4 from J; bases not matched to a gene: 6. The CDR3 consists of 15 residues. The germline CDR1 and CDR2 sequences are SQVTM and ANQGSEA. CDR3 residues: CSVEGRQGASTEAFF. The DNA for the CDR3 is TGCAGCGTTGAAGGGAGACAGGGGGCTAGCACTGAAGCTTTCTTT.

V and J are TRBV5-1 and TRBJ2-1, with no clear D. The CDR3 extends over 17 amino acids. Trimming removed 2 bases from V and 5 bases from J, with 20 bases in between. Germline V gene sequence: CDR1 SGHRS, CDR2 YFSETQ. This CDR3 is CASSLPGGPSRNNEQFF. For the CDR3, the DNA is TGCGCCAGCAGCTTACCCGGTGGGCCGTCGAGAAACAATGAGCAGTTCTTC.

The gene calls are TRBV30 and TRBJ2-1; TRBD1 aligns across 12 bases. From germline, CDR1 is GTSNPN and CDR2 SVGIG (reference sequence). J was trimmed by 15 bases and V by 3 bases; bases with no gene match: 24. The CDR3 sequence is 18 residues long. CDR3 in DNA: TGTGCCTGGAGGTTTTGGACACCGGGACAGGGGGCAAGAGGCAGGTTGTTCTTC. It is translated as CAWRFWTPGQGARGRLFF.

This clone appeared once. The chain is built from TRBV12-5 and TRBJ2-1, with unresolved D. V was trimmed by 1 base and J by 3 bases, leaving 10 bases between them. The germline V gene has CDR1 LGHNT and CDR2 FRNRAP. The CDR3 runs to 15 residues. This chain's CDR3 is CASGLAGYSYNEQFF. The CDR3 DNA sequence: TGTGCTAGTGGTTTGGCCGGATACAGCTACAATGAGCAGTTCTTC.

The chain uses TRBV27 and TRBJ2-1; possibly TRBD2 for D (6 bases). The CDR3 is made up of 16 amino acids. Per germline, CDR1 MNHEY and CDR2 SMNVEV (reference sequence). The V end was cut by 6 bases, the J end by 4 bases, with 19 bases between. In nucleotides, the CDR3 is TGTGCCAGCAGCTTGGAGGGCGGCTTGCGGTACAATGAGCAGTTCTTC. Protein product: CASSLEGGLRYNEQFF.

This sequence joins TRBV12-5 and TRBJ2-7; the D is unclear. This CDR3 has 15 amino acids. Germline CDR1 is LGHNT and CDR2 is FRNRAP. V lost 2 bases and J 5 bases, leaving 16 bases between the germline ends. The CDR3 spells CASGLMRLAVDEQYF. CDR3 DNA: TGTGCTAGTGGTTTGATGAGACTTGCTGTGGACGAGCAGTACTTC. Filled out from reference TRBV12-5 and TRBJ2-7, the complete variable domain reads DARVTQTPRHKVTEMGQEVTMRCQPILGHNTVFWYRQTMMQGLELLAYFRNRAPLDDSGMPKDRFSAEMPDATLATLKIQPSEPRDSAVYFCASGLMRLAVDEQYFGPGTRLTVT.

V usage is TRBV4-2 and J usage is TRBJ1-4; a possible D gene is TRBD1 (6 bases). The germline gives CDR1 LGHNA, CDR2 YNFKEQ. Trimming took off 6 bases at V and 7 bases at J, with 18 bases between the two ends. CDR3 size: 15 residues. CDR3: CASRDASGAGEKLFF. The DNA for the CDR3 is TGTGCCAGCAGGGACGCTTCAGGGGCGGGTGAAAAACTGTTTTTT.

The chain joins TRBV28 to TRBJ2-1, with 8 bases identical to TRBD2. The CDR3 length is 18 residues. The J segment lost 1 base and the V segment lost 5 bases, leaving 13 bases of the junction unmatched. From germline, CDR1 is MDHEN and CDR2 SYDVKM. CDR3 in DNA: TGTGCCAGCAGTCCACACCCGTTCAGCGGGAGTTCCTACAATGAGCAGTTCTTC. Its protein is CASSPHPFSGSSYNEQFF.

The rearrangement links TRBV7-9 to TRBJ1-4, with D possibly matching TRBD1 (5 bases). Germline assignment: CDR1 SEHNR and CDR2 FQNEAQ (reference sequence). V was shortened by 3 bases and J by 5 bases, with 13 bases between the two germline ends. The CDR3 spans 15 residues. CDR3 sequence (DNA): TGTGCCAGCAGCTTGGGGGTAGGAGGGAATGAAAAACTGTTTTTT. It specifies CASSLGVGGNEKLFF.

This chain links TRBV5-1 with TRBJ2-1; 7 bases agree with TRBD1. After removal of 4 bases from V and 2 bases from J, the junction contained 3 bases not matched to a gene. The CDR3 runs to 14 residues. Germline-derived CDR1 and CDR2 are SGHRS and YFSETQ. The CDR3 region is CASSPGTAYNEQFF. The CDR3 coding sequence is TGCGCCAGCAGCCCCGGGACAGCCTACAATGAGCAGTTCTTC.

The V call is TRBV29-1, the J call TRBJ2-5, with 7 bases aligning to TRBD1. The DNA matches TRBJ2-7 better at its end, which makes the J call doubtful. CDR1 and CDR2 from the germline V gene are SQVTM and ANQGSEA. The CDR3 runs 15 residues. DNA for the CDR3: TGCAGCGTTACGGACGGGACAGTCCTCTCCTACGAGCAGTACTTC. This gives the protein CSVTDGTVLSYEQYF.

Remarks on this clone: Distinct nucleotide sequences in the sample also encode this CDR3. The genes are TRBV30 and TRBJ2-3, with 15 nucleotides matching TRBD2. V lost 8 bases, J lost 6 bases, and 3 bases stayed unmatched. This CDR3 region has 13 residues. Germline V CDR1 and CDR2: GTSNPN, SVGIG (reference sequence). CDR3 sequence: CAGGLAGGDTQYF. The DNA of the CDR3 is TGTGCCGGGGGACTAGCGGGGGGTGATACGCAGTATTTT.

The chain carries TRBV5-4 and TRBJ2-1, with D perhaps matching TRBD2 (5 bases). V was trimmed by 0 bases and J by 8 bases, leaving 9 bases between them. CDR1 and CDR2 from the germline V gene are SGHNT and YYREEE (reference sequence). The CDR3 totals 13 residues. The DNA for the CDR3 is TGTGCCAGCAGCTTGGTTGCGGGCTATGAGCAGTTCTTC. This encodes CASSLVAGYEQFF.